A selection of T cell receptor beta chains follows, all from one sample in a study of T cells in Graves' hyperthyroidism and ophthalmopathy. Using its own MiXCR run on the multiplex PCR reads, TCRdb lists one record per CDR3 protein. The table lists 200,000 to 250,000 distinct CDR3 sequences, under 20% of them singletons. Sequenced material: blood. These receptors were obtained from a man in his fifties or sixties with Graves' hyperthyroidism. Both conserved end residues are part of each CDR3. A D gene is named only where the DNA matches it firmly. Size is stated for part of the rows, as once, few or many counts, or as a class when the clone is expanded.

J: TRBJ2-3; D: NA; size: NA; V: TRBV20-1; DNA: TGCAGTGCTAGTAAACGGATCCTAGATACGCAGTATTTT; CDR3: CSASKRILDTQYF
J: TRBJ2-2; D: TRBD1; size: NA; V: TRBV25-1; DNA: TGTGCCAGCAGTGAATTTTTCTATTTGAAGGGGGCGCCCGGGGAGCTGTTTTTT; CDR3: CASSEFFYLKGAPGELFF
J: TRBJ2-1; D: NA; size: many; V: TRBV14; DNA: TGTGCCAGCAGCCAAGGGGTATCGGTAAATGAGCAGTTCTTC; CDR3: CASSQGVSVNEQFF
J: TRBJ2-1; D: NA; size: many; V: TRBV15; DNA: TGTGCCACCAGCAGTGACTTTTCCAATGAGCAGTTCTTC; CDR3: CATSSDFSNEQFF
J: TRBJ2-1; D: NA; size: NA; V: TRBV9; DNA: TGTGCCAGCAGCGTCGACGTACTCCGCGTTCAGTTCTTC; CDR3: CASSVDVLRVQFF
J: TRBJ2-5; D: NA; size: many; V: TRBV9; DNA: TGTGCCAGCAGCGTAGGGGCCGGGAACAGTGGAGAGACCCAGTACTTC; CDR3: CASSVGAGNSGETQYF
J: TRBJ2-7; D: NA; size: many; V: TRBV28; DNA: TGTGCCAGCAGTTTAGATTTGGACGGGAGCTACGAGCAGTACTTC; CDR3: CASSLDLDGSYEQYF
J: TRBJ1-1; D: NA; size: few; V: TRBV10-3; DNA: TGTGCCATCAGTGGTCCAGTCTTGAACACTGAAGCTTTCTTT; CDR3: CAISGPVLNTEAFF
J: TRBJ2-3; D: TRBD2; size: many; V: TRBV5-1; DNA: TGCGCCAGCAGAGCGGGGATGGCCACAGATACGCAGTATTTT; CDR3: CASRAGMATDTQYF
J: TRBJ2-3; D: NA; size: many; V: TRBV28; DNA: TGTGCCAGTTGGGCACTTACAGATAAAGATACGCAGTATTTT; CDR3: CASWALTDKDTQYF
J: TRBJ1-1; D: NA; size: many; V: TRBV20-1; DNA: TGCAGTGCCGAACGACTACTGGAAGCTTTCTTT; CDR3: CSAERLLEAFF
J: TRBJ1-5; D: NA; size: many; V: TRBV20-1; DNA: TGCAGTGCTAGGAAACGGGCCCCAGGGAACCTACAAAGCAATCAGCCCCAGCATTTT; CDR3: CSARKRAPGNLQSNQPQHF
J: TRBJ2-5; D: NA; size: many; V: TRBV3-1; DNA: TGTGCCAGCAGCCACAACTTGGGGCTTGGGGAGACCCAGTACTTC; CDR3: CASSHNLGLGETQYF
J: TRBJ2-1; D: NA; size: many; V: TRBV7-2; DNA: TGTGCCAGCAGCCGGACAACCCGGGGAGCCTACAATGAGCAGTTCTTC; CDR3: CASSRTTRGAYNEQFF
J: TRBJ2-7; D: NA; size: NA; V: TRBV20-1; DNA: TGCAGTGCTAGAGAATACAGTAGTGTTTCCGAGCAGTACTTC; CDR3: CSAREYSSVSEQYF
J: TRBJ2-5; D: NA; size: many; V: TRBV30; DNA: TGTGCCTGGAGCCTCACTAGAAAAGAGACCCAGTACTTC; CDR3: CAWSLTRKETQYF
J: TRBJ2-3; D: NA; size: many; V: TRBV5-1; DNA: TGCGCCAGCAGCGACTTACAGGGTTCAGATACGCAGTATTTT; CDR3: CASSDLQGSDTQYF
J: TRBJ2-1; D: NA; size: many; V: TRBV29-1; DNA: TGCAGCGTTGAAGCTCAACCGGGATCCCCAGACTACAATGAGCAGTTCTTC; CDR3: CSVEAQPGSPDYNEQFF
J: TRBJ1-1; D: NA; size: many; V: TRBV27; DNA: TGTGCCAGCAAAACGAGCAGGGCTTCGAACACTGAAGCTTTCTTT; CDR3: CASKTSRASNTEAFF
J: TRBJ2-2; D: TRBD1; size: few; V: TRBV6-1; DNA: TGTGCCAGCAGTGACCAGGGGGCAGACACCGGGGAGCTGTTTTTT; CDR3: CASSDQGADTGELFF
J: TRBJ2-3; D: NA; size: many; V: TRBV28; DNA: TGTGCCAGCATCCCGGACAGGGAGGGAGATACGCAGTATTTT; CDR3: CASIPDREGDTQYF
J: TRBJ1-3; D: NA; size: few; V: TRBV9; DNA: TGTGCCAGCGGAAGGCCTGACTCTGGAAACACCATATATTTT; CDR3: CASGRPDSGNTIYF
J: TRBJ2-7; D: NA; size: many; V: TRBV20-1; DNA: TGCAGTGCTAGAGATCGAGAATCACCCTACGAGCAGTACTTC; CDR3: CSARDRESPYEQYF
J: TRBJ2-3; D: TRBD2; size: NA; V: TRBV7-8; DNA: TGTGCCAGCAGCCGATGCCTAGCGGGAGTTAGGGAGGGGACAGATACGCAGTATTTT; CDR3: CASSRCLAGVREGTDTQYF
J: TRBJ2-5; D: NA; size: many; V: TRBV7-8; DNA: TGTGCCAGCAGCTTATGGGAGCGAGAGACCCAGTACTTC; CDR3: CASSLWERETQYF
J: TRBJ1-2; D: TRBD1; size: NA; V: TRBV7-9; DNA: TGTGCCAGCAGCTCGATCAGGGGGCGCGGCTCCTGGGGCTACACCTTC; CDR3: CASSSIRGRGSWGYTF
J: TRBJ1-2; D: TRBD1; size: many; V: TRBV5-1; DNA: TGCGCCAGCAGCTCCGGGACAGGGGGGCCCTATGGCTACACCTTC; CDR3: CASSSGTGGPYGYTF
J: TRBJ2-5; D: NA; size: many; V: TRBV3-1; DNA: TGTGCCAGCAGCCAACCGTTCCAAGAGACCCAGTACTTC; CDR3: CASSQPFQETQYF
J: TRBJ2-7; D: NA; size: NA; V: TRBV12-5; DNA: TGTGCTAGTGGTTTGGTTGGAGGGCAGTACTTC; CDR3: CASGLVGGQYF
J: TRBJ2-7; D: NA; size: NA; V: TRBV25-1; DNA: TGTGCCAGCACCCGGGACGGTAGTTTGAGCGAGCAGTACTTC; CDR3: CASTRDGSLSEQYF
J: TRBJ2-5; D: NA; size: many; V: TRBV20-1; DNA: TGCAGTGCTGACGCGTACAGGAGAGGAGAGACCCAGTACTTC; CDR3: CSADAYRRGETQYF